This TCR beta chain stems from a study of T cell repertoires in cytomegalovirus infection. The wider study: An indication of both CMV infection and matching HLA type came from public TCR beta signatures.

MiXCR was run by TCRdb on the reads, yielding one entry per CDR3 protein. The repertoire has 450,000 to 650,000 distinct CDR3 sequences, roughly 29% of them found once; the top ten carry less than 15%. Notes on the study in general: Dominating the ex vivo response were HLA-C-restricted CMV-specific TCR beta clonotypes. Based on cumulative public TCR beta family frequency, carriers of CMV plus the relevant HLA were identified.

Details on this clonotype: Its antigen is currently unknown.

This CDR3 comprises 15 residues. Trimming pared 2 bases from V and 0 bases from J, leaving 10 bases between. Germline-derived CDR1 and CDR2 are SGHAT and FQNNGV. This TCR derives from a human donor in good health (CMV status not recorded). Some clones in this sample may be carry-over from other donors' samples. The chain uses TRBV11-2 and TRBJ1-2; D might be TRBD1 (6 bases). The specimen sequenced was PBMCs. As DNA, the CDR3 is TGTGCCAGCAGCTTAAGGGGGTATCCTAACTATGGCTACACCTTC. This sequence encodes CASSLRGYPNYGYTF.